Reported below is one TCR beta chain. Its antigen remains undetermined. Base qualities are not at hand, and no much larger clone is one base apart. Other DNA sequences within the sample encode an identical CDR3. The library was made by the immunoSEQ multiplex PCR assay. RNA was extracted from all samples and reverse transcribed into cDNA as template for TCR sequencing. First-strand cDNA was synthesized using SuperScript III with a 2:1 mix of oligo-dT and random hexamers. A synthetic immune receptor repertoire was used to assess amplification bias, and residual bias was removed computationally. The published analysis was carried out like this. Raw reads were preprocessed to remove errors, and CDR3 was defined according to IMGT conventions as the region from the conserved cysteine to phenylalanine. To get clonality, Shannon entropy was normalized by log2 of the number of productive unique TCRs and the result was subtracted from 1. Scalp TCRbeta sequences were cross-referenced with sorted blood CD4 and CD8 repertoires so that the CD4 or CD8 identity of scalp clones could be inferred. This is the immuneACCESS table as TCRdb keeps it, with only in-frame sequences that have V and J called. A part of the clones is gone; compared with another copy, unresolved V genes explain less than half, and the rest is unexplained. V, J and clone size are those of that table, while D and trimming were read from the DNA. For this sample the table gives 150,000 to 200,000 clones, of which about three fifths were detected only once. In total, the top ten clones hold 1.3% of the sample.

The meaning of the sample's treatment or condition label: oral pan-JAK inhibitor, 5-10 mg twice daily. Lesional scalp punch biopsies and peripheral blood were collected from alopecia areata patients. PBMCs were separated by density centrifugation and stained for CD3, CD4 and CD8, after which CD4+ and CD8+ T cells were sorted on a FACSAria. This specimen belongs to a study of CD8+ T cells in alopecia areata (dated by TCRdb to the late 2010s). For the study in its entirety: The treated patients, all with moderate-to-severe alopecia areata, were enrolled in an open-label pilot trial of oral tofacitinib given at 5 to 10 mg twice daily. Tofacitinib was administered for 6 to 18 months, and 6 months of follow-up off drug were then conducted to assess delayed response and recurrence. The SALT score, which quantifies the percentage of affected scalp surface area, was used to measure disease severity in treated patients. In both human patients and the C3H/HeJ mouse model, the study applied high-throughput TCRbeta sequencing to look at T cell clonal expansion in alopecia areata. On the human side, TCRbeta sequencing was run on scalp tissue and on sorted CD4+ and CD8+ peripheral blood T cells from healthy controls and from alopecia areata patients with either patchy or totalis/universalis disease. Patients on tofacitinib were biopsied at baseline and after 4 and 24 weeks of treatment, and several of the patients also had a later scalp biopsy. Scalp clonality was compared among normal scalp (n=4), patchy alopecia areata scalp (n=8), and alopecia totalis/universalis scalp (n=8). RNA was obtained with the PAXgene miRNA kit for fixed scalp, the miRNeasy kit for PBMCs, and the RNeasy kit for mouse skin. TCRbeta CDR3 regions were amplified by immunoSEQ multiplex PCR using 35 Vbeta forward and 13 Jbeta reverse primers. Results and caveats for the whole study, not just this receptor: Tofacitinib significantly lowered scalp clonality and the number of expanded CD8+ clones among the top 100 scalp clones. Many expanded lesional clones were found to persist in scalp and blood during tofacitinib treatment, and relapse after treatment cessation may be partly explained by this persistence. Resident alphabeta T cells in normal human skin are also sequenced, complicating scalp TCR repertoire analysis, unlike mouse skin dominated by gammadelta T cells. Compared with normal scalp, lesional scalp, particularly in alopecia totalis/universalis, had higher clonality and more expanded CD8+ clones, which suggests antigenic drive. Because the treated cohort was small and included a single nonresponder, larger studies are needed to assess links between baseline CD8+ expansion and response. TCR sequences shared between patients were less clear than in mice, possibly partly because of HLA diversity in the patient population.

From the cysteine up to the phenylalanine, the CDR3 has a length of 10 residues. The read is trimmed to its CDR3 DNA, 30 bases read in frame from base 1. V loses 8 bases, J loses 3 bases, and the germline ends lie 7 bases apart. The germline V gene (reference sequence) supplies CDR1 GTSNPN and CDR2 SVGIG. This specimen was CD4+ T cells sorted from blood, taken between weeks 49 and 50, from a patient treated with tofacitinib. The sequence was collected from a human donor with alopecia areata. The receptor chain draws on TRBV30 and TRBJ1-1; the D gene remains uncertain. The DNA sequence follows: TGTGCCGGTGGGGACACTGAAGCTTTCTTT. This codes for CAGGDTEAFF. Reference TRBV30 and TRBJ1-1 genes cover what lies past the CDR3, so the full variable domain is SQTIHQWPATLVQPVGSPLSLECTVEGTSNPNLYWYRQAAGRGLQLLFYSVGIGQISSEVPQNLSASRPQDRQFILSSKKLLLSDSGFYLCAGGDTEAFFGQGTRLTVV.